The 8 T cell receptor beta chains presented below share a single source sample, sequenced in a study of shared clonotypes between healthy human individuals. Data came from immunoSEQ multiplex PCR; TCRdb stores just in-frame clones and leaves some out. This table holds 800,000 or so clones, 90% to 97% found once. Naive-designated CD8 cells lacked CD45RO, were positively enriched for CCR7, and omitted terminally differentiated effector memory CD45RA+ cells. Sequencing was carried out using naive CD8+ T cells sorted from blood. The receptors stem from a man aged 25 to 40 in good health.

The chain combines TRBV28 with TRBJ2-5; TRBD2 agrees at 7 bases. Germline CDR1 reads MDHEN; CDR2 reads SYDVKM. This CDR3 has 13 residues. J gave up 7 bases and V 3 bases, and 5 bases lay outside the gene matches. CDR3 DNA: TGTGCCAGCAGTTTGTGGGGGGAGGGGACCCAGTACTTC. Its translation: CASSLWGEGTQYF.

This rearrangement joins TRBV4-1 to TRBJ1-2; TRBD1 aligns across 10 bases. After removal of 3 bases from V and 6 bases from J, the junction contained 1 base not matched to a gene. The germline V gene has CDR1 MGHRA and CDR2 YSYEKL. The CDR3 contains 13 residues. The CDR3 DNA follows: TGCGCCAGCAGCCAGACAGGGGGCGATGGCTACACCTTC. It is translated as CASSQTGGDGYTF.

The chain uses TRBV19 and TRBJ2-3, with 8 bases that match TRBD2. Germline V gene sequence: CDR1 LNHDA, CDR2 SQIVND (reference sequence). This CDR3 has 15 residues. V shed 6 bases, J shed 1 base, and the junction held 6 bases outside the gene matches. This CDR3 reads CASSSGSSGTDTQYF. The CDR3 DNA reads as TGTGCCAGTAGCAGCGGGAGCAGTGGCACAGATACGCAGTATTTT.

The gene calls are TRBV27 and TRBJ2-1; D is uncertain. Trimming took off 2 bases at V and 7 bases at J, with 6 bases between the two ends. The CDR3 loop spans 12 amino acids. CDR1 and CDR2 (germline): MNHEY, SMNVEV (reference sequence). CDR3 amino acids: CASSLNGNEQFF. The CDR3 DNA sequence: TGTGCCAGCAGTTTAAATGGGAATGAGCAGTTCTTC.

The J gene is TRBJ2-1, the V gene TRBV2; D is ambiguous. Germline CDR1 is SNHLY and CDR2 is FYNNEI. Trimming cost V 3 bases and J 4 bases, with 7 bases left between them. CDR3 size: 13 residues. CDR3 sequence: CASSDGRYNEQFF. As DNA, the CDR3 is TGTGCCAGCAGTGATGGACGATACAATGAGCAGTTCTTC.

This chain's CDR3 is CASTSDVSYNEQFF. In nucleotides, the CDR3 is TGTGCCAGCACATCGGACGTCTCCTACAATGAGCAGTTCTTC. This chain uses TRBV5-6 with TRBJ2-1; no reliable D call. The germline V and J ends were trimmed by 6 bases and 0 bases, with 10 bases remaining between them. Germline values: CDR1 SGHDT, CDR2 YYEEEE. The CDR3 runs 14 residues. Looking up the rest from reference TRBV5-6 and TRBJ2-1 gives the full variable domain: DAGVTQSPTHLIKTRGQQVTLRCSPKSGHDTVSWYQQALGQGPQFIFQYYEEEERQRGNFPDRFSGHQFPNYSSELNVNALLLGDSALYLCASTSDVSYNEQFFGPGTRLTVL.

This chain connects TRBV28 to TRBJ2-7; 10 bases match TRBD1. Germline V gives CDR1 MDHEN, CDR2 SYDVKM. Trimming cost V 5 bases and J 11 bases; bases outside gene matches: 9. This CDR3 contains 13 residues. The CDR3 region has the DNA TGTGCCAGCAGTACGAGACAGGGGGCAGAAAAGTACTTC. The encoded protein is CASSTRQGAEKYF. The whole variable domain, remainder taken from reference TRBV28 and TRBJ2-7, is DVKVTQSSRYLVKRTGEKVFLECVQDMDHENMFWYRQDPGLGLRLIYFSYDVKMKEKGDIPEGYSVSREKKERFSLILESASTNQTSMYLCASSTRQGAEKYFGPGTRLTVT.

The rearrangement uses TRBV7-8 and TRBJ2-7; 7 positions match TRBD1. Germline V gives CDR1 SGHVS, CDR2 FQNEAQ. There are 14 residues in the CDR3. V trimming: 5 bases; J trimming: 3 bases; junction bases outside the gene matches: 7. CDR3 DNA sequence: TGTGCCAGCAGCCCGAGGGGACAGTTCTACGAGCAGTACTTC. Translation: CASSPRGQFYEQYF. The variable domain in full, completed from reference TRBV7-8 and TRBJ2-7, reads GAGVSQSPRYKVAKRGQDVALRCDPISGHVSLFWYQQALGQGPEFLTYFQNEAQLDKSGLPSDRFFAERPEGSVSTLKIQRTQQEDSAVYLCASSPRGQFYEQYFGPGTRLTVT.